This entry describes one TCR beta chain. Antigen unknown. Russia was home to the donors, healthy Caucasian individuals aged about 6 to 90. Isolation yielded PBMCs, at least 6 million per sample, in every case. The data derive from a study of blood T cells in healthy people across ages. The study, taken as a whole, reports: Diversity estimates drawn from one million T cells were deemed underestimates.

The V end lost 1 base, the J end lost 0 bases, and 14 bases lay between the germline ends. The germline gives CDR1 SGHRS, CDR2 YFSETQ. The CDR3 covers 18 residues. With a J-beta primer mix and a sample-barcoded 5' primer, a second PCR ran about 7 to 12 cycles. MiXCR, applied by TCRdb to the 5' RACE reads, yields one record per CDR3 protein. The sample records about 1,400,000 distinct CDR3 sequences, roughly 45% being singletons. This sequence originates from a young woman in good health. Source material: blood. The chain has TRBV5-1 and TRBJ2-6, with D unresolved. CDR3 DNA sequence: TGCGCCAGCAGCTTGTTCGGTACCACCCCCTCTGGGGCCAACGTCCTGACTTTC. Translated: CASSLFGTTPSGANVLTF.